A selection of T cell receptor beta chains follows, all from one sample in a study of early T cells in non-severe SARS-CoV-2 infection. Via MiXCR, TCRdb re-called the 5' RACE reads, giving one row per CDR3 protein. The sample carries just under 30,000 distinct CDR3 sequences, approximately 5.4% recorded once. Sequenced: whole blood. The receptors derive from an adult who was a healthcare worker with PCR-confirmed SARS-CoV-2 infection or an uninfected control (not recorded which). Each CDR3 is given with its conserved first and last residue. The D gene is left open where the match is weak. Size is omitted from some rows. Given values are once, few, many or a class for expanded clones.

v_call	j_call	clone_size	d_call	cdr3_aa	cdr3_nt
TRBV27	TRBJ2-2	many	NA	CASRTTGSSAGELFF	TGTGCCAGCAGGACTACAGGGTCGTCGGCCGGGGAGCTGTTTTTT
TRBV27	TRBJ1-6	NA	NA	CASSLKSSYNSPLHF	TGTGCCAGCAGTTTAAAAAGCTCCTATAATTCACCCCTCCACTTT
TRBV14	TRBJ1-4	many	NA	CASSPLGTNKNEKLFF	TGTGCCAGCAGCCCGCTTGGGACCAACAAGAATGAAAAACTGTTTTTT
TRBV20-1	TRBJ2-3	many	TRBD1	CSAQDRGHRTDTQYF	TGCAGTGCTCAGGACAGGGGGCACCGCACAGATACGCAGTATTTT
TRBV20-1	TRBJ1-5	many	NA	CSAPTPDGAGDWRPQHF	TGCAGTGCTCCTACCCCAGATGGGGCAGGGGACTGGCGGCCCCAGCATTTT
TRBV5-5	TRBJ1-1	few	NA	CASSLIVGSGAFF	TGTGCCAGCAGCTTGATTGTGGGCTCTGGAGCTTTCTTT
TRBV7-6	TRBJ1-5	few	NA	CASSLDINSNQPQHF	TGTGCCAGCAGCTTAGACATTAATAGCAATCAGCCCCAGCATTTT
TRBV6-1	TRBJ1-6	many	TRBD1	CASDREASPLHF	TGTGCCAGCGACAGGGAGGCTTCACCCCTCCACTTT
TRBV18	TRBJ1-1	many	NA	CASSLKSRTEAFF	TGTGCCAGCTCACTAAAATCGCGCACCGAGGCTTTCTTT
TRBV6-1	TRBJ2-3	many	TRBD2	CASSLGLVSTDTQYF	TGTGCCAGCAGCCTGGGACTAGTCAGCACAGATACGCAGTATTTT
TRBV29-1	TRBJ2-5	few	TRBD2	CSVGATSGAQETQYF	TGCAGCGTTGGGGCAACTAGCGGGGCCCAAGAGACCCAGTACTTC
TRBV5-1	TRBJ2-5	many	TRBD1	CASSLTGAQETQYF	TGCGCCAGCAGCTTGACAGGGGCCCAAGAGACCCAGTACTTC
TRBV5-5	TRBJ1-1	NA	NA	CASSHWGDTEAFF	TGTGCCAGCAGCCACTGGGGTGACACTGAAGCTTTCTTT
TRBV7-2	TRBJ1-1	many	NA	CASSLVSGMGTEAFF	TGTGCCAGCAGCTTAGTTTCGGGGATGGGAACTGAAGCTTTCTTT
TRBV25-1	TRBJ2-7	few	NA	CATGLATYEQYF	TGTGCCACGGGACTCGCGACCTACGAGCAGTACTTC
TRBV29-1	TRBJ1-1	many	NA	CSVEGVNTEAFF	TGCAGCGTTGAGGGGGTAAACACTGAAGCTTTCTTT
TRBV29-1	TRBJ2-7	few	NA	CSVEVQISSYEQYF	TGCAGCGTTGAAGTCCAGATAAGCTCCTACGAGCAGTACTTC
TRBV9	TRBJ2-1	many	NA	CASSASGTPMIYNEQFF	TGTGCCAGCAGCGCCTCCGGGACCCCTATGATCTACAATGAGCAGTTCTTC
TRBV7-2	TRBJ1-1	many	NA	CASSREARTEAFF	TGTGCCAGCAGCAGGGAGGCGCGCACTGAAGCTTTCTTT
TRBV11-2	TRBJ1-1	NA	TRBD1	CANGQGNTEAFF	TGTGCCAATGGACAGGGAAACACTGAAGCTTTCTTT
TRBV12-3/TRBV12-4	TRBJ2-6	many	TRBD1	CASSGPGTGGSGANVLTF	TGTGCCAGCAGTGGACCAGGGACAGGGGGCTCTGGGGCCAACGTCCTGACTTTC
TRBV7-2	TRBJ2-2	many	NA	CASSLRLTGELFF	TGTGCCAGCAGCTTACGTCTCACCGGGGAGCTGTTTTTT
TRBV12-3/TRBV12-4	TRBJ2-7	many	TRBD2	CASSPLAGGLYEQYF	TGTGCCAGCAGTCCTCTAGCGGGGGGCCTCTACGAGCAGTACTTC
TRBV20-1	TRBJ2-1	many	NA	CSARGHGFSGDYNEQFF	TGCAGTGCTAGAGGTCATGGATTTAGTGGAGATTACAATGAGCAGTTCTTC
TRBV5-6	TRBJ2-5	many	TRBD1	CASSRDRGLETQYF	TGTGCCAGCAGCAGGGACAGGGGGCTTGAGACCCAGTACTTC
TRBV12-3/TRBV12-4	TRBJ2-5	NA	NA	CASSTTPETQYF	TGTGCCAGCAGTACAACCCCGGAGACCCAGTACTTC
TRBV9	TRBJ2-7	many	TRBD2	CASSVGLAGVVHEQYF	TGTGCCAGCAGCGTAGGACTAGCGGGAGTAGTCCACGAGCAGTACTTC
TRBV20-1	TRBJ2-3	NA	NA	CSASLNPPTQYF	TGCAGTGCTAGCCTTAATCCTCCTACGCAGTATTTT
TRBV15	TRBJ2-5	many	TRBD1	CATSRGASGGGKTQYF	TGTGCCACCAGCAGAGGGGCTTCAGGGGGCGGTAAGACCCAGTACTTC
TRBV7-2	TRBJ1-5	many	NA	CASSLARDQPQHF	TGTGCCAGCAGCTTAGCCAGGGATCAGCCCCAGCATTTT
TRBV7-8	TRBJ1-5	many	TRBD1	CASSSSGGVYQPQHF	TGTGCCAGCAGTTCCTCAGGGGGCGTATATCAGCCCCAGCATTTT
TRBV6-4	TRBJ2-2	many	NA	CASSASAWGELFF	TGTGCCAGCAGTGCTAGCGCCTGGGGGGAGCTGTTTTTT
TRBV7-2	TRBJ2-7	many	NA	CASAHAVGSYEQYF	TGTGCCAGCGCCCATGCGGTGGGGTCCTACGAGCAGTACTTC
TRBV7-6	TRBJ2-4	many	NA	CASSYAGLPGNIQYF	TGTGCCAGCAGCTATGCCGGGCTCCCGGGGAACATTCAGTACTTC
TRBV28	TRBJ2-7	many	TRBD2	CASRGLAGGSYEQYF	TGTGCCAGCAGAGGACTAGCGGGAGGCTCCTACGAGCAGTACTTC
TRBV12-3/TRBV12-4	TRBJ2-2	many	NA	CASRGNQNTGELFF	TGTGCCAGCAGAGGCAACCAAAACACCGGGGAGCTGTTTTTT
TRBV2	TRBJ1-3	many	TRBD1	CASSDSGQVPRSGNTIYF	TGTGCCAGCAGTGATTCGGGACAGGTCCCCCGTTCTGGAAACACCATATATTTT
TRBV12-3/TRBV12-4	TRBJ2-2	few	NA	CASTTGTQTGTGELFF	TGTGCCAGCACCACCGGGACACAAACGGGAACCGGGGAGCTGTTTTTT
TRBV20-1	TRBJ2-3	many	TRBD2	CSAQASGPRYTQYF	TGCAGTGCTCAGGCTAGCGGGCCCCGGTATACGCAGTATTTT
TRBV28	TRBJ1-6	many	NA	CASTPWGYNSPLHF	TGTGCCAGCACCCCGTGGGGATATAATTCACCCCTCCACTTT
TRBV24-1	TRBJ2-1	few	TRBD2	CATSDPLAGGKDEQFF	TGTGCCACCAGTGACCCTTTAGCGGGAGGAAAGGATGAGCAGTTCTTC
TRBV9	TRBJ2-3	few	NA	CASSARGTDTQYF	TGTGCCAGCAGCGCCAGGGGCACAGATACGCAGTATTTT
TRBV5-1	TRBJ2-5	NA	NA	CASSPPRGADLETQYF	TGCGCCAGCAGCCCACCCAGGGGCGCGGATCTGGAGACCCAGTACTTC
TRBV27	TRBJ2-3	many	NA	CASRRGSDTQYF	TGTGCCAGCAGGCGAGGGTCAGATACGCAGTATTTT
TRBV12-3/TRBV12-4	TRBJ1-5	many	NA	CASSFEGYGSNQPQHF	TGTGCCAGCAGTTTTGAGGGATATGGTAGCAATCAGCCCCAGCATTTT
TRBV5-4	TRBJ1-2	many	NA	CASSLGKGGYTF	TGTGCCAGCAGCTTGGGGAAAGGGGGCTACACCTTC
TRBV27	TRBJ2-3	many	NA	CASRRTDTQYF	TGTGCCAGCAGGAGGACAGATACGCAGTATTTT
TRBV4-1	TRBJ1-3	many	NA	CASSQVPSGNTIYF	TGCGCCAGCAGCCAAGTGCCCTCTGGAAACACCATATATTTT
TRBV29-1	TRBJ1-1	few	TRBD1	CSVVTGTGDEAFF	TGCAGCGTCGTGACCGGGACAGGCGACGAAGCTTTCTTT
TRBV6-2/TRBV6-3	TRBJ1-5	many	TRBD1	CASSPDRLNQPQHF	TGTGCCAGCAGTCCGGACAGGCTCAATCAGCCCCAGCATTTT
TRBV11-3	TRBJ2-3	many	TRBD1	CASSSGQANTDTQYF	TGTGCCAGCAGCTCCGGACAGGCGAACACAGATACGCAGTATTTT
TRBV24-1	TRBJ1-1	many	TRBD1	CATRSTGQGGTEAFF	TGTGCCACCAGATCAACTGGACAGGGAGGCACTGAAGCTTTCTTT
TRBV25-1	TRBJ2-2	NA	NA	CASSEAGHTGELFF	TGTGCCAGCAGTGAAGCGGGGCACACCGGGGAGCTGTTTTTT
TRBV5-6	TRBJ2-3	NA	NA	CASSLAISQDYDTQYF	TGTGCCAGCAGCTTGGCGATCAGCCAAGATTATGATACGCAGTATTTT
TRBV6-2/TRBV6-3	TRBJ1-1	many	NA	CASSLQGSKNTEAFF	TGTGCCAGCAGCCTGCAGGGATCCAAGAACACTGAAGCTTTCTTT